This TCR beta chain was captured in a study of beta chain features in type 1 diabetes. Of the isolated RNA, all was reverse transcribed, and so the sequenced material was expressed TCRB transcripts. The assay was immunoSEQ multiplex PCR, and TCRdb's table has in-frame clones only and misses some. The sample records approximately 250,000 clones, 11% to 15% being singletons. There are a few counts of this clone. Trimming took off 4 bases at V and 6 bases at J, with 10 bases between the two ends. Germline lookup yields CDR1 SGHAT and CDR2 FQNNGV. There are 12 residues in the CDR3. The chain employs TRBV11-2 and TRBJ2-7; D unclear. The origin of this receptor is a middle-aged woman in good health. Sequences were obtained from naive CD4+ T cells from blood. In nucleotides, the CDR3 is TGTGCCAGCAGCTCCCCCCACACCGAGCAGTACTTC. Translating it yields CASSSPHTEQYF.